What follows describes a single T cell receptor (beta chain). What it binds is unknown. The PCR ran on 60 Vbeta and 13 Jbeta primers. TCRdb's table, derived via immunoSEQ multiplex PCR, lists solely in-frame clones and lacks some. This sample has about 84,000 clones, with roughly 78% found just once. The sample originates from a study of cytomegalovirus exposure and HLA in healthy donors. Whole-study results and caveats: According to a later analysis, donors in an Asian-associated ancestry cluster reportedly had fewer N-insertions than the roughly 720-donor mean. TCR beta sequences reportedly predicted most subjects' HLA-A and HLA-B alleles accurately. TRBV6-2, TRBV6-3 and some other V segments were unresolvable in 87-base-pair reads.

CDR3 length equals 16 residues. The V gene lost 1 base and the J gene lost 4 bases, with 14 bases spanning the gap. In germline, CDR1 is KGHSH, CDR2 LQKENI. The chain couples TRBV18 to TRBJ2-1; maybe TRBD2 (5 bases). This receptor was obtained from a male donor in good health and CMV-seropositive. The sequenced sample consisted of PBMCs. The CDR3 DNA is TGTGCCAGCTCACCACTCTCTAGCCGCCGTTACAATGAGCAGTTCTTC. It specifies CASSPLSSRRYNEQFF.